This T cell receptor (beta chain) appears in the sequencing data of a study of blood T cell repertoires in COVID-19. The overall study: Collection of acute and convalescent COVID-19 samples took place in the United States, Italy and Spain. Nucleic acid was either cDNA or gDNA, and it came from T cells, B-cell-depleted T cells, or PBMCs.

V gave up 6 bases and J gave up 5 bases, with 23 bases separating them. CDR1 and CDR2 from the germline V gene are MDHEN and SYDVKM. This CDR3 is 16 amino acids long. Per the original data handling: Amplified reference gene primers provided the basis for estimating nucleated cell counts. This table comes from immunoSEQ multiplex PCR, and its TCRdb copy is limited to in-frame clones, with some not included. The DNA was the basis for D and trimming; V, J and clone size are from that table. The sample comprises about 130,000 clones, 70% to 90% of which are singletons, and around 13% rests with the top ten.

The source is a human donor in a cohort sampled during active COVID-19. The sequencing input was peripheral blood. The gene calls are TRBV28 and TRBJ2-7; D may be TRBD2 (7 bases). This chain's CDR3 is CASSPWRGGARNEQYF. The CDR3 bases are TGTGCCAGCAGCCCTTGGAGGGGGGGGGCCAGAAACGAGCAGTACTTC.